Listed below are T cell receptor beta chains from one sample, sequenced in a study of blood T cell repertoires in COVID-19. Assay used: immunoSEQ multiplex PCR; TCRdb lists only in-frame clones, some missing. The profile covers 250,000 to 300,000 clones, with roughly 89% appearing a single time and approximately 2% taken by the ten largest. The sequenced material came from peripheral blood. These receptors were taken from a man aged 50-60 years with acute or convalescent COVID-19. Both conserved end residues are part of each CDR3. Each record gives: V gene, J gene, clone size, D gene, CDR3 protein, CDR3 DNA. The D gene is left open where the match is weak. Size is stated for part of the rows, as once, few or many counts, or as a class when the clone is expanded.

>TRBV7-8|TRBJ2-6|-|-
CASSFSGQPSSGANVLTF
TGTGCCAGCAGCTTCTCAGGACAGCCGAGCTCTGGGGCCAACGTCCTGACTTTC
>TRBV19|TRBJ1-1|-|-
CASDTGHANTEAFF
TGTGCCAGTGACACGGGACACGCGAACACTGAAGCTTTCTTT
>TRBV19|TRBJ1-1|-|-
CASSVTGTHEAFF
TGTGCCAGTAGTGTCACGGGTACCCACGAAGCTTTCTTT
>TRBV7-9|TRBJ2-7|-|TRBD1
CASSPGTGAYEQYF
TGTGCCAGCAGCCCCGGGACAGGGGCCTACGAGCAGTACTTC
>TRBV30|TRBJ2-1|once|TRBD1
CAWRTGTGALNEQFF
TGTGCCTGGAGGACCGGGACAGGGGCCCTTAATGAGCAGTTCTTC
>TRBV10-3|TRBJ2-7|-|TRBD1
CAISERGGTGTSEQYF
TGTGCCATCAGTGAGAGGGGGGGGACAGGGACCAGCGAGCAGTACTTC
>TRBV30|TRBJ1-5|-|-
CAWSGGRNQPQHF
TGTGCCTGGAGTGGGGGGAGGAATCAGCCCCAGCATTTT
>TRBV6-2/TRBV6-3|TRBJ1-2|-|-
CASSPEGYYGYTF
TGTGCCAGCAGTCCCGAGGGCTACTATGGCTACACCTTC
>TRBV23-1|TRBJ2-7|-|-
CASSQGGTGRISYEQYF
TGCGCCAGCAGTCAGGGTGGCACAGGGAGAATATCCTACGAGCAGTACTTC
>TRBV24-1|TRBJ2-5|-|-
CATNRHQETQYF
TGTGCCACGAACAGACATCAAGAGACCCAGTACTTC
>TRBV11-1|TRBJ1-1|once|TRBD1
CASTQGHLRQGRAFF
TGTGCCAGCACCCAAGGTCACTTAAGACAGGGACGAGCTTTCTTT
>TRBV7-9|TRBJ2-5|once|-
CASSPRVGETQYF
TGTGCCAGCAGCCCCAGGGTGGGGGAGACCCAGTACTTC
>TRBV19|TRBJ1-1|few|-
CASSIVTGWNTEAFF
TGTGCCAGTAGTATAGTAACAGGGTGGAACACTGAAGCTTTCTTT
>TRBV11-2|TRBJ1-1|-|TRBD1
CASSLRDRDEAFF
TGTGCCAGCAGCCTCAGGGACAGGGATGAAGCTTTCTTT
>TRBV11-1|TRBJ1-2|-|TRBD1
CASSSGQGYYGYTF
TGTGCCAGCAGCTCCGGACAGGGGTACTATGGCTACACCTTC
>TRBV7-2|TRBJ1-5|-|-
CASSLARGSQPQHF
TGTGCCAGCAGCCTGGCCAGGGGTAGTCAGCCCCAGCATTTT
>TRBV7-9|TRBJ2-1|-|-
CASSLRGNEQFF
TGTGCCAGCAGCTTAAGGGGCAATGAGCAGTTCTTC
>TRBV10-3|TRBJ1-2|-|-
CAISEAGSNYGYTF
TGTGCCATCAGTGAGGCCGGGAGTAACTATGGCTACACCTTC
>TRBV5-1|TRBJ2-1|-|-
CASSPGGANNEQFF
TGCGCCAGCAGCCCCGGAGGGGCCAACAATGAGCAGTTCTTC
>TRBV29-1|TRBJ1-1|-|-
CSVERGWNTEAFF
TGCAGCGTTGAGAGAGGGTGGAACACTGAAGCTTTCTTT
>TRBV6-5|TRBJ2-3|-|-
CASSYSGGLTDTQYF
TGTGCCAGCAGTTACTCGGGGGGGCTCACAGATACGCAGTATTTT
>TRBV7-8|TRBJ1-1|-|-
CASSLARGRGRSEAFF
TGTGCCAGCAGCTTAGCGCGTGGCAGGGGTAGATCTGAAGCTTTCTTT
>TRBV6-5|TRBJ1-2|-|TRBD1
CASSDRGDGYTF
TGTGCCAGCAGCGACAGGGGGGATGGCTACACCTTC
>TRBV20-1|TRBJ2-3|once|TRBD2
CSASSGGAGSDTQYF
TGCAGTGCTAGTAGCGGGGGGGCCGGGTCAGATACGCAGTATTTT
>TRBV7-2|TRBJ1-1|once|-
CASSLVRETEAFF
TGTGCCAGCAGCTTAGTTAGGGAGACTGAAGCTTTCTTT